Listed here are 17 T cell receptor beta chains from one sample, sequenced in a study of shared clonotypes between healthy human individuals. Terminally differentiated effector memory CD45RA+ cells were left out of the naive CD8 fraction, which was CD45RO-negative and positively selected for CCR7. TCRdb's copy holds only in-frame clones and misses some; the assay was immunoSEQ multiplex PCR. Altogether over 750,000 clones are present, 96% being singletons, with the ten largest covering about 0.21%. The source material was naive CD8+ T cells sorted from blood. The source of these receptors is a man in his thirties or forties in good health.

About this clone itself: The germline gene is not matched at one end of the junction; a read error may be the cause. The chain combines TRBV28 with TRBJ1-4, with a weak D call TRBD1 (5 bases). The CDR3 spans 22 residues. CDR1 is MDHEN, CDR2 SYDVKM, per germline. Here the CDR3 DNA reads TGTGCCAGCAGCACTCATAACAATCCGTTCGCCCAAAACTTGCCTTTGGGGGACCTTCGGGATTTT. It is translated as CASSTHNNPFAQNLPLGDLRDF. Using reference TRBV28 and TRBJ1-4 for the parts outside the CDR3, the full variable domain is DVKVTQSSRYLVKRTGEKVFLECVQDMDHENMFWYRQDPGLGLRLIYFSYDVKMKEKGDIPEGYSVSREKKERFSLILESASTNQTSMYLCASSTHNNPFAQNLPLGDLRDFGSGTQLSVL.

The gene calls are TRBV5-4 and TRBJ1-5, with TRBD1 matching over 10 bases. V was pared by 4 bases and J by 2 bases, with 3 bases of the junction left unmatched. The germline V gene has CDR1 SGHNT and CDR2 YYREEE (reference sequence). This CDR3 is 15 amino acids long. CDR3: CASSDGTGGNQPQHF. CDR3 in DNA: TGTGCCAGCAGCGATGGGACAGGGGGCAATCAGCCCCAGCATTTT.

Here the CDR3 DNA reads TGTGCCATCAGTGAGTCGGGTTTTAGGCCCGATGAGCAGTTCTTC. Amino acids: CAISESGFRPDEQFF. The chain is built from TRBV10-3 and TRBJ2-1, with unresolved D. The CDR3 is 15 residues long. Germline V gives CDR1 ENHRY, CDR2 SYGVKD. The V and J ends lost 0 bases and 8 bases respectively, with 14 bases between them.

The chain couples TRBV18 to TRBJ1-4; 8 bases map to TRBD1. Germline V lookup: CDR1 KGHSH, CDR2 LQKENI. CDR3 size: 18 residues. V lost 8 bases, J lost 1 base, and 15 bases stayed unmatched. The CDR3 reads CASGMDRANDRTNEKLFF. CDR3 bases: TGTGCCAGCGGGATGGACAGGGCCAACGATAGAACTAATGAAAAACTGTTTTTT.

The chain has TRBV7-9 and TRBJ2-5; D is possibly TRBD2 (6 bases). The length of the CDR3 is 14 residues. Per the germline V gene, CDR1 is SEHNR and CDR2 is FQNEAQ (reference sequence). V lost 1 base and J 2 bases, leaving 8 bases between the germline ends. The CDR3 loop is CASSLGDSQETQYF. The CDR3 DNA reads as TGTGCCAGCAGCTTAGGGGACTCACAAGAGACCCAGTACTTC.

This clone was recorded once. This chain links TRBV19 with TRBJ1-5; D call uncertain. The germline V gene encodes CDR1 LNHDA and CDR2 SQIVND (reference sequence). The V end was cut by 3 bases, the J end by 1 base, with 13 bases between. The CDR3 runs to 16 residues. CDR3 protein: CASSIDVVSSNQPQHF. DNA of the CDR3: TGTGCCAGTAGTATCGACGTGGTATCGAGCAATCAGCCCCAGCATTTT.

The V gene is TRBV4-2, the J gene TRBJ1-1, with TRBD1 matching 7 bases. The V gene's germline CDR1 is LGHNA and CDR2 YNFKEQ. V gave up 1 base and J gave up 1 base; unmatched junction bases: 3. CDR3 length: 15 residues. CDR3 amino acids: CASSQAGTENTEAFF. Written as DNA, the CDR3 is TGTGCCAGCAGCCAAGCCGGGACAGAGAACACTGAAGCTTTCTTT.

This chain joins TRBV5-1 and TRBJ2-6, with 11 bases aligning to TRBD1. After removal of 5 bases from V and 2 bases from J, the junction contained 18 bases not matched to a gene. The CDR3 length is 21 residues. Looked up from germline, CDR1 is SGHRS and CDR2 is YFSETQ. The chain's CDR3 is CASRDEQPGQGDKAGANVLTF. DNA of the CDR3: TGCGCCAGCAGGGACGAACAACCGGGACAGGGGGATAAAGCTGGGGCCAACGTCCTGACTTTC.

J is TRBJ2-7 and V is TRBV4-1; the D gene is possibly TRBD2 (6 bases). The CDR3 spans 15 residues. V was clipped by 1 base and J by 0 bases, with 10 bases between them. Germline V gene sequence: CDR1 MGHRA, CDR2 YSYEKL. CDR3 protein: CASSQAGSPSYEQYF. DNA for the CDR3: TGCGCCAGCAGCCAAGCCGGGAGTCCCTCCTACGAGCAGTACTTC.

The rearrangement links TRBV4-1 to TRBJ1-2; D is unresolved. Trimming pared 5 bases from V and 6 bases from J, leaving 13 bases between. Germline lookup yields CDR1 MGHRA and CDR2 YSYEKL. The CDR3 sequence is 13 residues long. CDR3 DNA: TGCGCCAGCAGCAACCACCCTTACGATGGCTACACCTTC. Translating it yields CASSNHPYDGYTF.

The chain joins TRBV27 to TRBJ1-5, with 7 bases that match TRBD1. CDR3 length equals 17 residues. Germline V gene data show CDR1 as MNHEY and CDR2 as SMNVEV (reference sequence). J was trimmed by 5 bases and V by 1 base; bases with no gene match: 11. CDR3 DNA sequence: TGTGCCAGCAGTTTATTTTCGACAGGGACCAGTGATCAGCCCCAGCATTTT. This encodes CASSLFSTGTSDQPQHF.

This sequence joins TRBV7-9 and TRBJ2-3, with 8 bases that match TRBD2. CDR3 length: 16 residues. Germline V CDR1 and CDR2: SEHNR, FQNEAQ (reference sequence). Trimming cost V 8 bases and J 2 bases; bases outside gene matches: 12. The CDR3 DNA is TGTGCCAGCGCCGCCTTGGCGGGAGGCAACACAGATACGCAGTATTTT. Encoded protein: CASAALAGGNTDTQYF.

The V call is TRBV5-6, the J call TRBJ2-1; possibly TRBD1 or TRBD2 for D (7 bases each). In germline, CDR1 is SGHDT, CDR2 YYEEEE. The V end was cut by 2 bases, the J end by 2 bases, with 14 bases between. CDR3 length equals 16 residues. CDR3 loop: CASSFGAGQPYNEQFF. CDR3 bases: TGTGCCAGCAGCTTTGGAGCGGGACAGCCCTACAATGAGCAGTTCTTC.

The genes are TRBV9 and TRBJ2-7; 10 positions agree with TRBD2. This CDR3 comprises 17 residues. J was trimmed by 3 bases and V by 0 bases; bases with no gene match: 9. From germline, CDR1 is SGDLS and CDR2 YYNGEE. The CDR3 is CASSVGTSGTIGYEQYF. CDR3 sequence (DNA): TGTGCCAGCAGCGTAGGCACTAGCGGGACTATAGGCTACGAGCAGTACTTC.

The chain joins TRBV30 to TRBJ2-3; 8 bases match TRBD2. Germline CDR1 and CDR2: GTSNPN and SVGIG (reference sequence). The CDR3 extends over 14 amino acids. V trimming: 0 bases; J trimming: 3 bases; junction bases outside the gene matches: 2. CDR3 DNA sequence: TGTGCCTGGAGTGTACGGGAGGGGACAGATACGCAGTATTTT. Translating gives CAWSVREGTDTQYF.

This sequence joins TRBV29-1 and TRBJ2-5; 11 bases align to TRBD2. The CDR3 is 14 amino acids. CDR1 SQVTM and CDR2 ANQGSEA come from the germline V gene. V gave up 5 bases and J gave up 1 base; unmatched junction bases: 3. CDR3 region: CSVYSGRAQETQYF. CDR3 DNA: TGCAGCGTTTATAGCGGGAGGGCCCAAGAGACCCAGTACTTC.

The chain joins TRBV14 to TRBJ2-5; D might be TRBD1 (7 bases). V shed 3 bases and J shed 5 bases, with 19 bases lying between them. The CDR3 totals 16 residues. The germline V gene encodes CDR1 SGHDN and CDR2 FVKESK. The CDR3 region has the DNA TGTGCCAGCAGCCAGTTCGGCGGAGGGGGCCGGGAGACCCAGTACTTC. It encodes CASSQFGGGGRETQYF.